Listed below are T cell receptor beta chains from one sample, sequenced in a study of blood T cell repertoires in COVID-19. The table came from immunoSEQ multiplex PCR; TCRdb's copy has only in-frame clones and leaves some out. The sample shows 250,000 to 350,000 clones, roughly 90% of them seen only once. The sequenced sample consisted of peripheral blood. These receptors all stem from a woman aged 60-75 years with acute or convalescent COVID-19. CDR3s include the opening cysteine and the closing phenylalanine or tryptophan. The order of the fields is CDR3 length, J gene, V gene, clone size, D gene, CDR3 DNA, CDR3 protein. The D gene is left open where the match is weak. The size of a clone is reported for some rows only, either as once, few or many, or as a class for expanded clones.

>13|TRBJ1-5|TRBV20-1|.|.
TGCAGTGCTAGTTACACTAGCAATCAGCCCCAGCATTTT
CSASYTSNQPQHF
>15|TRBJ2-1|TRBV3-1/TRBV3-2|.|TRBD2
TGTGCCAGCAGCCAAGCCGGACTAGTGGGAAGTGAGCAGTTCTTC
CASSQAGLVGSEQFF
>16|TRBJ2-7|TRBV4-1|.|.
TGCGCCAGCAGCCAAGCTACCAGTGGACTCTCCTACGAGCAGTACTTC
CASSQATSGLSYEQYF
>14|TRBJ2-1|TRBV6-5|.|TRBD1
TGTGCCAGCGCCTCGGGACAGGAGACTAATGAGCAGTTCTTC
CASASGQETNEQFF
>17|TRBJ2-2|TRBV9|.|TRBD1
TGTGCCAGCAGCGGGTCCGATGGGACAGCGAACACCGGGGAGCTGTTTTTT
CASSGSDGTANTGELFF
>17|TRBJ1-2|TRBV19|.|TRBD1
TGTGCCAGTAGTATTGGGGGCAGGGGGCAAAGTAACTATGGCTACACCTTC
CASSIGGRGQSNYGYTF
>16|TRBJ2-1|TRBV7-3|.|.
TGTGCCAGCAGCCCCCAGGGGGGTAATCTGAACAATGAGCAGTTCTTC
CASSPQGGNLNNEQFF
>16|TRBJ2-3|TRBV19|.|TRBD1
TGTGCCAGTAGTAGACCGGGACAGTCCCCCACAGATACGCAGTATTTT
CASSRPGQSPTDTQYF
>20|TRBJ2-1|TRBV3-1/TRBV3-2|.|TRBD2
TGTGCCAGCAGCTTCCTAATTCCGGGACTAGCGGGGGGTCGGTACAATGAGCAGTTCTTC
CASSFLIPGLAGGRYNEQFF
>16|TRBJ2-1|TRBV6-2/TRBV6-3|.|TRBD2
TGTGCCAGCAGTTCCCCCATCGCGGGGGTGCTCAATGAGCAGTTCTTC
CASSSPIAGVLNEQFF
>12|TRBJ1-5|TRBV28|few|.
TGTGCCAGCAGTTTTGGCGGTCAGCCCCAGCATTTT
CASSFGGQPQHF
>16|TRBJ2-5|TRBV5-4|.|TRBD1
TGTGCCAGCAGCTTGGCGGCAGGGGGTCTTCAAGAGACCCAGTACTTC
CASSLAAGGLQETQYF
>13|TRBJ1-2|TRBV7-2|.|.
TGTGCCAGCAGCTCTGGGCAGGGCTATGGCTACACCTTC
CASSSGQGYGYTF
>15|TRBJ2-3|TRBV10-3|.|.
TGTGCCATCAGTGAGTCAATGAGGGACACAGATACGCAGTATTTT
CAISESMRDTDTQYF
>16|TRBJ2-1|TRBV9|few|.
TGTGCCAGCAGCGTAGAAAGCGGAGACTCCTACAATGAGCAGTTCTTC
CASSVESGDSYNEQFF
>14|TRBJ2-7|TRBV3-1/TRBV3-2|.|TRBD1
TGTGCCATAAAAACAGGGGGTTCCTCCTACGAGCAGTACTTC
CAIKTGGSSYEQYF
>14|TRBJ1-1|TRBV7-9|.|.
TGTGCCAGCAGCTTAGGGGGGCAGAACACTGAAGCTTTCTTT
CASSLGGQNTEAFF
>22|TRBJ2-7|TRBV21-1|.|.
TGTGCCAGCAGCAAAGCGATCTCCCCGGGACTAGCGGGAGAGAGGGGGGGCTACGAGCAGTACTTC
CASSKAISPGLAGERGGYEQYF
>13|TRBJ2-5|TRBV12-3/TRBV12-4|.|.
TGTGCCAGCAGCCCTCTGTCCCAGGGCACCCAGTACTTC
CASSPLSQGTQYF
>15|TRBJ2-1|TRBV4-2|once|TRBD2
TGTGCCAGCAGCCAAGATGGGACTAGTTACAATGAGCAGTTCTTC
CASSQDGTSYNEQFF
>15|TRBJ2-3|TRBV28|.|TRBD2
TGTGCCAGCAGTTCCCCGAGCGGGGGGTCAGATACGCAGTATTTT
CASSSPSGGSDTQYF
>16|TRBJ2-1|TRBV9|.|TRBD2
TGTGCCAGCAGCGTAGGTCCTAGCGGGAGGGCCAATGAGCAGTTCTTC
CASSVGPSGRANEQFF
>15|TRBJ1-2|TRBV2|.|.
TGTGCCAGCAGTAAGGGGTGGACGGTGGCTTCTGGCTACACCTTC
CASSKGWTVASGYTF
>16|TRBJ2-3|TRBV4-2|.|.
TGTGCCAGCAGCCAAGATACCGGCAGGGGGGCGGATACGCAGTATTTT
CASSQDTGRGADTQYF
>11|TRBJ2-5|TRBV24-1|once|.
TGTGCCACCAGTGATCATGAGACCCAGTACTTC
CATSDHETQYF